The clone carrying this TCR beta chain showed up just once. As yet, its antigen is unknown. V gave up 0 bases and J gave up 0 bases, with 12 bases separating them. This CDR3 contains 16 residues. Germline V gene sequence: CDR1 MNHNS, CDR2 SASEGT. This record comes from a study of shared clonotypes between healthy human individuals. Splitting of each subset's genomic DNA was done evenly across several immunoSEQ plates. It was about 180 ng DNA, 28,000 or so T cell genomes, that sorted-subset replicate PCRs used. The data were produced by immunoSEQ multiplex PCR, yet TCRdb's version contains in-frame clones alone and is incomplete. There are around 2.1 million clones in the sample; approximately 94% occur only once, and 0.1% to 0.15% lies in the top ten. Study-wide results and limits: Rarefaction gave evidence that sorted-subset sequencing remained incomplete despite large depth.

The sequenced sample was naive CD4+ T cells sorted from blood. As for subset: CD45RA+ positively selected. V usage is TRBV6-1 and J usage is TRBJ2-7; no clear D gene. This receptor was identified in a young man in good health. The chain's CDR3 is CASSEAVTSYSYEQYF. CDR3 in DNA: TGTGCCAGCAGTGAAGCTGTGACCTCCTACTCCTACGAGCAGTACTTC.